These T cell receptor beta chains were read from a single sample in a study of beta chain features in type 1 diabetes. Clones were read by immunoSEQ multiplex PCR, and TCRdb kept only the in-frame ones, dropping some. The table has around 400,000 clones, less than 15% seen once. Sequencing was carried out using naive CD4+ T cells from blood. These TCRs come from a woman aged 18-35 years in good health. CDR3s include the opening cysteine and the closing phenylalanine or tryptophan. D genes are given only for firm matches. Clone size is shown for a subset of rows, as once, few, many or a class of expanded clone.

V	D	J	size	CDR3	DNA
TRBV5-1	.	TRBJ2-7	.	CASSLTGLYEQYF	TGCGCCAGCAGCCTAACAGGGTTGTACGAGCAGTACTTC
TRBV4-1	TRBD2	TRBJ2-1	.	CASSHYWTQRGDNEQFF	TGCGCCAGCAGCCATTATTGGACCCAGCGGGGGGACAATGAGCAGTTCTTC
TRBV21-1	.	TRBJ1-2	few	CASSFWGGQGARSRFGYTF	TGTGCCAGCAGTTTTTGGGGAGGACAGGGGGCGCGCAGCCGGTTTGGCTACACCTTC
TRBV30	.	TRBJ1-5	.	CAWSVRSSFYPQHF	TGTGCCTGGAGTGTACGTAGCAGCTTTTATCCCCAGCATTTT
TRBV7-9	.	TRBJ2-1	.	CASSLFLPEQFF	TGTGCCAGCAGCTTATTCCTTCCTGAGCAGTTCTTC
TRBV4-2	.	TRBJ1-3	few	CASSQEAGLSGNTIYF	TGTGCCAGCAGCCAAGAAGCAGGGTTATCTGGAAACACCATATATTTT
TRBV9	TRBD2	TRBJ2-5	.	CASSVAGLDPETQYF	TGTGCCAGCAGCGTAGCAGGACTAGACCCAGAGACCCAGTACTTC
TRBV5-1	TRBD2	TRBJ2-7	few	CASSSSGTSGTYEQYF	TGCGCCAGCAGCTCGTCCGGGACTAGCGGGACCTACGAGCAGTACTTC
TRBV28	.	TRBJ1-2	.	CASSFQGPYGYTF	TGTGCCAGCAGTTTTCAGGGTCCCTATGGCTACACCTTC
TRBV4-3	TRBD2	TRBJ2-2	.	CASSQGLAGGRGELFF	TGCGCCAGCAGCCAAGGGCTAGCGGGAGGGCGCGGGGAGCTGTTTTTT
TRBV27	.	TRBJ1-2	.	CASSPRGGSSTYGYTF	TGTGCCAGCAGTCCTCGGGGAGGGAGTTCCACCTATGGCTACACCTTC
TRBV10-3	.	TRBJ2-7	few	CAIKEGGPYEQYF	TGTGCCATCAAAGAGGGTGGGCCCTACGAGCAGTACTTC
TRBV28	.	TRBJ2-7	.	CASSLQGYEQYF	TGTGCCAGCAGTCTCCAGGGTTACGAGCAGTACTTC
TRBV29-1	.	TRBJ2-7	few	CSVLGLSLEQYF	TGCAGCGTCTTGGGACTTTCCCTCGAGCAGTACTTC
TRBV28	TRBD2	TRBJ2-5	few	CATSASGRSIQETQYF	TGTGCCACCTCGGCGAGCGGGAGGAGTATACAAGAGACCCAGTACTTC
TRBV27	.	TRBJ2-1	few	CASSLGFSGEPWTEQFF	TGTGCCAGCAGTTTAGGGTTCTCGGGGGAGCCCTGGACTGAGCAGTTCTTC
TRBV11-3	TRBD1	TRBJ2-1	few	CASSSGTGYNEQFF	TGTGCCAGCAGCTCCGGGACAGGTTACAATGAGCAGTTCTTC
TRBV9	TRBD1	TRBJ2-5	.	CASSVETDRVETQYF	TGTGCCAGCAGCGTGGAAACGGACAGGGTAGAGACCCAGTACTTC
TRBV11-2	TRBD1	TRBJ1-5	few	CASSARTGQPQHF	TGTGCCAGCAGCGCCCGGACAGGGCAGCCCCAGCATTTT
TRBV29-1	.	TRBJ1-4	few	CSVRPGGNGEKLFF	TGCAGCGTTCGTCCGGGGGGAAACGGTGAAAAACTGTTTTTT
TRBV10-3	TRBD1	TRBJ1-2	.	CAISERGQGDGYTF	TGTGCCATCAGTGAGAGGGGACAGGGAGATGGCTACACCTTC
TRBV7-7	TRBD2	TRBJ2-7	few	CASRHGLAGKTYEQYF	TGTGCCAGCAGGCACGGACTAGCGGGAAAGACCTACGAGCAGTACTTC
TRBV5-1	.	TRBJ2-1	few	CASSSRRGSGNEQFF	TGCGCCAGCAGCTCCCGAAGGGGGAGTGGTAATGAGCAGTTCTTC
TRBV7-9	.	TRBJ1-3	.	CASSLDPGAGNTIYF	TGTGCCAGCAGCTTAGATCCAGGCGCTGGAAACACCATATATTTT
TRBV18	TRBD1	TRBJ2-6	.	CASSPPQGAGANVLTF	TGTGCCAGCTCACCACCACAGGGGGCTGGGGCCAACGTCCTGACTTTC
TRBV7-2	TRBD1	TRBJ1-1	.	CASSPGTGRGTEAFF	TGTGCCAGCAGCCCCGGGACAGGGAGGGGTACTGAAGCTTTCTTT
TRBV5-1	.	TRBJ2-7	.	CASSLEQGNYEQYF	TGCGCCAGCAGCTTGGAACAGGGAAACTACGAGCAGTACTTC
TRBV5-1	.	TRBJ2-1	.	CASFGGPGDNEQFF	TGCGCCAGCTTCGGGGGGCCCGGGGACAATGAGCAGTTCTTC
TRBV27	.	TRBJ1-2	.	CASSRGRNYGYTF	TGTGCCAGTTCAAGGGGCAGAAACTATGGCTACACCTTC
TRBV5-1	TRBD1	TRBJ2-3	few	CASSPGQASTDTQYF	TGCGCCAGCAGCCCCGGACAGGCTAGCACAGATACGCAGTATTTT
TRBV25-1	TRBD2	TRBJ2-7	few	CASKPSGYREQYF	TGTGCCAGCAAGCCTAGCGGGTACCGCGAGCAGTACTTC
TRBV15	TRBD1	TRBJ1-4	.	CATSRTDRGATNEKLFF	TGTGCCACCAGCAGGACCGACAGGGGTGCAACTAATGAAAAACTGTTTTTT
TRBV5-6	.	TRBJ2-5	few	CASSLSVFGSRQETQYF	TGTGCCAGCAGCTTATCGGTGTTCGGGAGTCGCCAAGAGACCCAGTACTTC
TRBV9	TRBD1	TRBJ1-1	.	CASSVDRGRGESTEAFF	TGTGCCAGCAGCGTAGACAGGGGGCGAGGGGAAAGCACTGAAGCTTTCTTT
TRBV5-1	TRBD2	TRBJ2-1	few	CASSFPGLAGGNEQFF	TGCGCCAGCAGCTTTCCTGGACTAGCGGGAGGGAATGAGCAGTTCTTC
TRBV28	TRBD2	TRBJ2-1	few	CASSLYGGSTDEQFF	TGTGCCAGCAGTTTATACGGCGGGAGTACCGATGAGCAGTTCTTC
TRBV4-2	TRBD1	TRBJ2-3	.	CASSQAPGQGVTDTQYF	TGTGCCAGCAGCCAAGCGCCGGGACAGGGGGTCACAGATACGCAGTATTTT
TRBV28	.	TRBJ1-1	.	CASSSAGVGGTEAFF	TGTGCCAGCAGTTCCGCGGGAGTGGGGGGGACTGAAGCTTTCTTT
TRBV18	.	TRBJ1-1	.	CASGTANTEAFF	TGTGCCAGCGGAACAGCTAACACTGAAGCTTTCTTT
TRBV4-3	.	TRBJ2-5	.	CASSRQGVGPETQYF	TGCGCCAGCAGCCGTCAGGGTGTGGGTCCAGAGACCCAGTACTTC
TRBV6-5	.	TRBJ2-1	few	CASSLTGYNEQFF	TGTGCCAGCAGTCTGACTGGTTACAATGAGCAGTTCTTC
TRBV4-1	TRBD2	TRBJ2-1	.	CASSLRTSGRGGSYNEQFF	TGCGCCAGCAGCCTCAGGACTAGCGGGAGGGGGGGCTCCTACAATGAGCAGTTCTTC
TRBV29-1	.	TRBJ2-7	few	CSVKRGSYEQYF	TGCAGCGTAAAAAGGGGCTCCTACGAGCAGTACTTC
TRBV6-5	.	TRBJ1-1	once	CASSYEQGGTEAFF	TGTGCCAGCAGTTACGAACAGGGCGGAACTGAAGCTTTCTTT
TRBV25-1	TRBD1	TRBJ2-1	.	CASSNTGTGNPNEQFF	TGTGCCAGCAGTAACACCGGGACAGGGAATCCCAATGAGCAGTTCTTC
TRBV9	.	TRBJ2-3	.	CASSVPGADTQYF	TGTGCCAGCAGCGTCCCCGGGGCAGATACGCAGTATTTT
TRBV4-1	TRBD1	TRBJ2-3	few	CASSQSDRGRIGTQYF	TGCGCCAGCAGCCAATCGGACAGGGGGCGAATCGGTACGCAGTATTTT
TRBV10-1	TRBD2	TRBJ2-1	few	CASSEGTSGLNEQFF	TGCGCCAGCAGTGAAGGGACTAGCGGATTGAATGAGCAGTTCTTC
TRBV19	.	TRBJ1-2	few	CASRGGRDGYTF	TGTGCCAGTAGGGGAGGGCGCGATGGCTACACCTTC
TRBV29-1	.	TRBJ2-7	.	CSVEPRGANYEQYF	TGCAGCGTTGAACCCCGCGGGGCAAACTACGAGCAGTACTTC
TRBV18	.	TRBJ2-3	.	CASSPTQSTDTQYF	TGTGCCAGCTCACCAACGCAGAGCACAGATACGCAGTATTTT
TRBV9	TRBD1	TRBJ1-1	few	CASSASGTGSFF	TGTGCCAGCAGCGCCTCCGGGACAGGGTCTTTCTTT
TRBV5-1	.	TRBJ2-7	.	CASSFSTTSYEQYF	TGCGCCAGCAGCTTCAGTACTACCTCCTACGAGCAGTACTTC
TRBV27	TRBD2	TRBJ2-7	few	CASSSRTSGISYEQYF	TGTGCCAGCAGTTCCCGGACTAGCGGCATCTCCTACGAGCAGTACTTC
TRBV28	.	TRBJ2-3	.	CASSSASAHTDTQYF	TGTGCCAGCAGTTCAGCTAGCGCTCACACAGATACGCAGTATTTT
TRBV5-1	TRBD1	TRBJ1-2	few	CASNTDRDGTGYTF	TGCGCCAGCAACACGGACAGGGACGGTACTGGCTACACCTTC
TRBV7-2	.	TRBJ1-1	.	CASSLQGNTEAFF	TGTGCCAGCAGCTTACAGGGGAACACTGAAGCTTTCTTT
TRBV9	.	TRBJ2-1	few	CASSVETHGQRQFF	TGTGCCAGCAGCGTAGAAACTCATGGGCAACGGCAGTTCTTC
TRBV29-1	.	TRBJ2-1	many	CSGGTDNEQFF	TGCAGCGGAGGGACTGACAATGAGCAGTTCTTC